This entry features one T cell receptor beta chain sequence. This clone's antigen is unknown. No per-base quality is available; no much larger clone lies one base away. The sample comes from a study of siplizumab effects on memory and regulatory T cells (dated by TCRdb to the late 2010s). For context, the study as a whole: The effect of the anti-CD2 antibody siplizumab on alloreactive T-cell subsets was examined in allogeneic mixed lymphocyte reactions constructed from human PBMCs.

The library came from the immunoSEQ multiplex PCR assay. Roughly 10^5 TCR templates per sample were assayed on the deep sequencing platform. Genomic DNA extracted from sorted T cells was used for TCRbeta CDR3 sequencing. On the authors' methods: The R programming language was used for clonal analysis of the TCRbeta CDR3 data. Comparing unstimulated samples against CFSE-low samples taken after the reaction was how alloreactive CD4+ and CD8+ clones were defined. Regulatory or non-regulatory origin was assigned to alloreactive CD4+ clones by matching of sequences to sorted unstimulated Treg and non-Treg repertoires. What TCRdb holds here is the immuneACCESS table cut down to in-frame rearrangements. Part of the clones is not present; checked against another copy, under half of the missing clones reflect an unresolved V gene, and the others are unexplained. V and J calls plus clone size are reproduced from that table; the DNA served to infer D and trimming. Present in this sample are around 97,000 clones, 90% to 95% of which were seen just once. Roughly 1.3% of the sample is taken by the ten largest.

Sorted unstimulated T cells and proliferating T cells recovered from mixed lymphocyte reactions were subjected to TCRbeta CDR3 sequencing. Fresh whole blood from fewer than twelve HLA-typed healthy donors was used to isolate PBMCs. To map where alloreactive clones came from, CD4+ non-regulatory T cells in the unstimulated state were FACS-sorted. Sequences SGHRS (CDR1) and YFSETQ (CDR2) are obtained from the germline V gene. The CDR3 holds 17 amino acids from the cysteine to the phenylalanine. The CDR3 DNA has 51 bases and is translated from base 1. The junction shows trimming of 0 bases on V and 0 bases on J, and the gene matches do not reach 5 bases of it. The study at large found these results: A naive or memory phenotype could not be assigned to roughly 75-96% of proliferating CD4+ or CD8+ clones. Among mappable alloreactive CD4+ clones, an average Treg-derived fraction of almost 70% was observed with siplizumab, compared with roughly 25% in control reactions. Greater diversity appeared to be present in unstimulated naive T cells than in memory T cells, and a substantial contribution to the alloresponse seemed to be made by naive cells. Whether proliferating Tregs from siplizumab cultures actually had suppressive function was not functionally confirmed. Because sequences at frequencies below about 10^-5 were poorly captured, only a minor fraction of alloreactive clones could be mapped back to unstimulated subsets. The cumulative frequency of alloreactive sequences traceable to unstimulated CD4+ memory T cells was significantly reduced by siplizumab.

The TCR originated in a human donor in good health. The rearrangement joined TRBV5-1 to TRBJ1-5; 8 central nucleotides agree with TRBD1. The sequencing input was non-Treg CD4+ T cells sorted from blood. The sample's cell subset or site label is to be understood as: FACS-sorted unstimulated CD4+ non-regulatory T cells. The nucleotides read TGCGCCAGCAGCTTGGCTCCGACAGGGGATAGCAATCAGCCCCAGCATTTT. This encodes CASSLAPTGDSNQPQHF.